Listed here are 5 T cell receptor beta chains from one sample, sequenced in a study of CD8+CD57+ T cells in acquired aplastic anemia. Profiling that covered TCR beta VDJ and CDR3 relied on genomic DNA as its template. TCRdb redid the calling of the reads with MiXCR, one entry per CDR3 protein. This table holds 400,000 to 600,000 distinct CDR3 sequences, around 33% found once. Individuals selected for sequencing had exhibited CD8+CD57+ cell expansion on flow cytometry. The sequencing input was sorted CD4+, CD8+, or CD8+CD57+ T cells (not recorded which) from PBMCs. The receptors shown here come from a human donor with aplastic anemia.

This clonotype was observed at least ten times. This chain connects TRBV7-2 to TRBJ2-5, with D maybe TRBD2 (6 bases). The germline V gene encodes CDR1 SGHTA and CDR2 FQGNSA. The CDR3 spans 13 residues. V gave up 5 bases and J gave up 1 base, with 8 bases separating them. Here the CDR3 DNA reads TGTGCCAGCAGCCGGGACTTCCAAGAGACCCAGTACTTC. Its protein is CASSRDFQETQYF.

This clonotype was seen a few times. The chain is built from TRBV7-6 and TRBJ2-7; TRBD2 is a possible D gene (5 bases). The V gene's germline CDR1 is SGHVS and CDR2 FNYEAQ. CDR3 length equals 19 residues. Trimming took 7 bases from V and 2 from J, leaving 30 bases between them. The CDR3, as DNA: TGTGCCAGCACTGTCCCCGGGTTAACCATGGAGGCCTTGACCTACGAGCAGTACTTC. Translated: CASTVPGLTMEALTYEQYF.

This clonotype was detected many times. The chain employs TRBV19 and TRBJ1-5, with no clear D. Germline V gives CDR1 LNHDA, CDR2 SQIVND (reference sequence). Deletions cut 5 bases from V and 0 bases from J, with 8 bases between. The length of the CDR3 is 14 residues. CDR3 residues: CASSLVSSNQPQHF. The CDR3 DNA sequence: TGTGCCAGTAGTTTAGTGAGTAGCAATCAGCCCCAGCATTTT.

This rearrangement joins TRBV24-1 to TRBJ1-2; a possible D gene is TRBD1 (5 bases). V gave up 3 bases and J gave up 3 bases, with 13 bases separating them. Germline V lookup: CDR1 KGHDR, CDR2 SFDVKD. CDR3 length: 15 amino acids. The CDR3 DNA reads TGTGCCACCAGTGATCCCCAGGGAGAGGACTATGGCTACACCTTC. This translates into CATSDPQGEDYGYTF.

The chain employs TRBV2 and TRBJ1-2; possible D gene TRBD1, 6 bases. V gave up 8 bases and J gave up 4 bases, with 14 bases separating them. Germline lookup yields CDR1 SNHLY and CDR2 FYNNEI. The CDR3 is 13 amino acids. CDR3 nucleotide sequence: TGTGCCAGCGGGGCAGGGGCCACCTATGGCTACACCTTC. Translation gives CASGAGATYGYTF.